This TCR beta chain emerged from a study of regulatory dendritic cells for organ transplantation. Produced via immunoSEQ multiplex PCR; TCRdb's table is partial and in-frame only. The sample comprises about 29,000 clones, approximately 78% of which are singletons, and around 0.093% rests with the top ten. In germline, CDR1 is SGHRS, CDR2 YFSETQ. This CDR3 has 15 amino acids. V lost 0 bases and J lost 6; bases outside the gene matches: 5. The chain joins TRBV5-1 to TRBJ1-4; 7 bases match TRBD1. This receptor was taken from a human donor in good health. Sample: naive CD4+ T cells from blood. Subset here: CD45RA+ naive T cells. The CDR3 here is CASSLEGQPHEKLFF. The CDR3 DNA reads as TGCGCCAGCAGCTTGGAGGGACAGCCGCATGAAAAACTGTTTTTT.